The 2 T cell receptor beta chains given below trace back to one sample, sequenced in a study of OX40 agonist ivuxolimab in advanced cancers. Clones were read by immunoSEQ multiplex PCR, and TCRdb kept only the in-frame ones, dropping some. The sample holds 25,000 to 35,000 clones, roughly 84% seen once. The sample was CD4+ or CD8+ T cells sorted from blood, taken in a trial of the OX40 agonist ivuxolimab. The receptors here all came from an adult with an advanced solid tumor such as melanoma, head and neck, liver or kidney cancer.

The V and J genes are TRBV5-1 and TRBJ1-2, with D possibly TRBD1 on 6 matching bases. The CDR3 contains 15 residues. The V and J ends lost 0 bases and 5 bases respectively, with 14 bases between them. Germline V gene data show CDR1 as SGHRS and CDR2 as YFSETQ. CDR3 bases: TGCGCCAGCAGCTTGGCTCCAGAGGGGGGTTATGGCTACACCTTC. Encoded protein: CASSLAPEGGYGYTF.

The V call is TRBV4-1, the J call TRBJ1-2, with 10 nucleotides matching TRBD1. Germline CDR1 MGHRA, CDR2 YSYEKL. The CDR3 consists of 19 residues. The J segment lost 2 bases and the V segment lost 3 bases, leaving 15 bases of the junction unmatched. For the CDR3, the DNA is TGCGCCAGCAGCCATGATTTAAGGGACAGGGGACCTGCCAACTATGGCTACACCTTC. Amino acids: CASSHDLRDRGPANYGYTF.